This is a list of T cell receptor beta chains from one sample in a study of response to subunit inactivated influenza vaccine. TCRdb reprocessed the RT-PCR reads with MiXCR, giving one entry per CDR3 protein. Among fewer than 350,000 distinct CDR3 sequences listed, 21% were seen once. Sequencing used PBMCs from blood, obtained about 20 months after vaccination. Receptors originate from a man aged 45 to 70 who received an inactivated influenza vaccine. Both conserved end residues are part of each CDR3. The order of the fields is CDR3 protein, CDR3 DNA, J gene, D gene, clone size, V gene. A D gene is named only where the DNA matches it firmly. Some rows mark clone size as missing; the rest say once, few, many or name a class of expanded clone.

CSVPRQGNEQFF	TGCAGCGTTCCAAGACAGGGAAATGAGCAGTTCTTC	TRBJ2-1	TRBD1	few	TRBV29-1
CATSEGDEQFF	TGTGCCACCAGCGAGGGGGATGAGCAGTTCTTC	TRBJ2-1	.	few	TRBV15
CASSPGGGARGYEQYF	TGCGCCAGCAGCCCGGGAGGCGGGGCGAGGGGCTACGAGCAGTACTTC	TRBJ2-7	TRBD2	.	TRBV5-1
CASSLDGQGNSPLHF	TGTGCCAGCAGCTTAGACGGACAGGGAAATTCACCCCTCCACTTT	TRBJ1-6	TRBD1	.	TRBV7-9
CASSPYTEGQYF	TGTGCCAGCAGTCCGTACACAGAAGGGCAGTATTTT	TRBJ2-3	.	.	TRBV6-2/TRBV6-3
CASSHPRTSGSEQYF	TGTGCCAGCAGCCACCCACGGACTAGCGGGAGCGAGCAGTACTTC	TRBJ2-7	TRBD2	.	TRBV3-1
CATSRLGDTQYF	TGTGCCACCAGCAGATTGGGCGATACGCAGTATTTT	TRBJ2-3	.	few	TRBV15
CASSESPGDNEQFF	TGTGCCAGCAGTGAATCGCCCGGAGACAATGAGCAGTTCTTC	TRBJ2-1	.	many	TRBV6-1
CASSSPTLDRTEQYF	TGCGCCAGCAGCTCGCCGACCTTGGACAGAACCGAGCAGTACTTC	TRBJ2-7	.	.	TRBV5-1
CASSLPRTGVYEQYF	TGTGCCAGCAGCTTGCCCCGGACAGGGGTCTACGAGCAGTACTTC	TRBJ2-7	TRBD1	once	TRBV5-4
CASTQGRSPLHF	TGTGCCAGCACTCAAGGGCGGTCACCCCTCCACTTT	TRBJ1-6	.	many	TRBV6-5
CASSESESYGYTF	TGCGCCAGCAGTGAGTCGGAGTCCTATGGCTACACCTTC	TRBJ1-2	.	.	TRBV10-1
CASSSGPGTNYGYTF	TGTGCCAGCAGTTCCGGCCCCGGAACTAACTACGGCTACACCTTC	TRBJ1-2	.	.	TRBV28
CSGGQINYGYTF	TGCAGTGGGGGACAGATAAACTATGGCTACACCTTC	TRBJ1-2	TRBD1	many	TRBV20-1
CASSFLGEVETQYF	TGTGCCAGCAGTTTCTTGGGGGAGGTTGAGACCCAGTACTTC	TRBJ2-5	.	many	TRBV27
CASSGDRRQPQHF	TGTGCCAGCAGTGGGGACAGGCGTCAGCCCCAGCATTTT	TRBJ1-5	TRBD1	few	TRBV6-2/TRBV6-3
CASSSSYGYTF	TGTGCCAGCAGTTCCAGCTATGGCTACACCTTC	TRBJ1-2	.	few	TRBV28
CASRPRNTDTQYF	TGTGCCAGCAGGCCTCGCAACACAGATACGCAGTATTTT	TRBJ2-3	.	few	TRBV7-2